The sequence of this T cell receptor (beta chain) was determined in a study of OX40 agonist ivuxolimab in advanced cancers. Whole-study results and caveats: With doses of 0.1 to 3.0 mg/kg, CD4+ and CD8+ blood T cells had undergone clonal expansion by week 6. Clonal expansion was among the lowest in partial responders at 0.1-3.0 mg/kg, especially CD8+.

Profiled with immunoSEQ multiplex PCR; TCRdb holds only in-frame clones, not every one. The data contain just over 90,000 clones, roughly 94% of them seen just once; the ten biggest clones take up about 2.4%. This clone has a single count. The antigen is undetermined. Germline CDR1 reads MGHRA; CDR2 reads YSYEKL. The CDR3 is 13 amino acids. V lost 2 bases and J lost 7, with 9 bases in between. The rearrangement uses TRBV4-1 and TRBJ1-3; maybe TRBD1 (6 bases). The TCR was taken from an adult with an advanced solid tumor such as melanoma, head and neck, liver or kidney cancer. This specimen consisted of CD4+ or CD8+ T cells sorted from blood, obtained in a trial of the OX40 agonist ivuxolimab. The CDR3 bases are TGCGCCAGCAGCCAACCTACAGGGAACACCATATATTTT. This encodes CASSQPTGNTIYF.